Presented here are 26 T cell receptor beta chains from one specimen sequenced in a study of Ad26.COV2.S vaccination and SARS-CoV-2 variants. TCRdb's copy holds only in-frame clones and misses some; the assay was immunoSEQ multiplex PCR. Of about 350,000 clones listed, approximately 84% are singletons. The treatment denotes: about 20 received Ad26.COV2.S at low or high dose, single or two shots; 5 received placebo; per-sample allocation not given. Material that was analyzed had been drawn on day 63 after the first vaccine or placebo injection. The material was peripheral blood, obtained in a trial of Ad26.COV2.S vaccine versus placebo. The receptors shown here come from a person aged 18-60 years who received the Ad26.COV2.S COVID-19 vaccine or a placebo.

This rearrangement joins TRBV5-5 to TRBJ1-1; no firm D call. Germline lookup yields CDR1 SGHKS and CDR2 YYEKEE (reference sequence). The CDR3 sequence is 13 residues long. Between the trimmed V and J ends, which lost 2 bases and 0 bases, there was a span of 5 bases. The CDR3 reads CASSFPLNTEAFF. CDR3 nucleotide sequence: TGTGCCAGCAGCTTTCCACTGAACACTGAAGCTTTCTTT.

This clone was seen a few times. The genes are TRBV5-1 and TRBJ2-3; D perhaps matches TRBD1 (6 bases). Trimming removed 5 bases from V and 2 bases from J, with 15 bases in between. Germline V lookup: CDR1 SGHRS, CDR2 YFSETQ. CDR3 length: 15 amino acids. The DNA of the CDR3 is TGCGCCAGCAGAGCTCAACAGGGCATCACAGATACGCAGTATTTT. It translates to CASRAQQGITDTQYF.

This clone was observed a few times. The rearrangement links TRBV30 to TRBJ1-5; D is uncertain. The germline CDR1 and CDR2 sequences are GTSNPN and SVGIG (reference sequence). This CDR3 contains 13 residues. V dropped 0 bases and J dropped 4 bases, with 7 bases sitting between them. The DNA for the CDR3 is TGTGCCTGGAGTGTCCAGGAGAATCAGCCCCAGCATTTT. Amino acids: CAWSVQENQPQHF.

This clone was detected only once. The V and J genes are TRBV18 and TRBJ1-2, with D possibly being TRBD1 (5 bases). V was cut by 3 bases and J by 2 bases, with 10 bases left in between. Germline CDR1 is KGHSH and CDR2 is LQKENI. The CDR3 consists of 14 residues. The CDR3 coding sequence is TGTGCCAGCTCACCTGGCAGGGAGAACTATGGCTACACCTTC. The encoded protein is CASSPGRENYGYTF.

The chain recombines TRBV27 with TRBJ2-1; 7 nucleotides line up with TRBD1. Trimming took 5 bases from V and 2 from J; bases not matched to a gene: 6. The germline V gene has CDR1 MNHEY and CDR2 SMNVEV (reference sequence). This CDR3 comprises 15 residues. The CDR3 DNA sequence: TGTGCCAGCAGTCCGCCCGGGACAGCCTACAATGAGCAGTTCTTC. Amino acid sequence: CASSPPGTAYNEQFF.

CDR3 DNA sequence: TGTGCCAGCAGCTTTTGGACTAGTAATGATGGAGATACGCAGTATTTT. It is translated as CASSFWTSNDGDTQYF. The chain links TRBV13 to TRBJ2-3, with 7 nucleotides matching TRBD2. Germline V gives CDR1 PRHDT, CDR2 FYEKMQ (reference sequence). The CDR3 has 16 residues. The ends lost 3 bases at V and 5 bases at J; junction bases unmatched: 11. Complete variable domain (other parts from reference TRBV13 and TRBJ2-3): AAGVIQSPRHLIKEKRETATLKCYPIPRHDTVYWYQQGPGQDPQFLISFYEKMQSDKGSIPDRFSAQQFSDYHSELNMSSLELGDSALYFCASSFWTSNDGDTQYFGPGTRLTVL.

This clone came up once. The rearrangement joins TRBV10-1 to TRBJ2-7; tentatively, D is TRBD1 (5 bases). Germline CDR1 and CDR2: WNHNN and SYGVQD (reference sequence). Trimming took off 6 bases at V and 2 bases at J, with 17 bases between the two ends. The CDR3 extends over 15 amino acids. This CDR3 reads CASSATGSGPYEQYF. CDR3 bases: TGCGCCAGCAGCGCCACAGGTTCAGGTCCCTACGAGCAGTACTTC.

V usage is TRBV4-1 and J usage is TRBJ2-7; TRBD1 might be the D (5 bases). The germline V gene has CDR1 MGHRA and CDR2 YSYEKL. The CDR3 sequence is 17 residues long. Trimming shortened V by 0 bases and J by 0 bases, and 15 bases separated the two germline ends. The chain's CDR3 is CASSQDQGDFSSYEQYF. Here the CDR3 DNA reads TGCGCCAGCAGCCAAGATCAGGGCGACTTTTCCTCCTACGAGCAGTACTTC.

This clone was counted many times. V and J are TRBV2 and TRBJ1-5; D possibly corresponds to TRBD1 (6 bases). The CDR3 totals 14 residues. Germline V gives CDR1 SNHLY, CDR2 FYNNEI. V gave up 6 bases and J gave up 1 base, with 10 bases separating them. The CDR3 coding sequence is TGTGCCAGCAGAGGGGGGGGGAGCAATCAGCCCCAGCATTTT. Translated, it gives CASRGGGSNQPQHF.

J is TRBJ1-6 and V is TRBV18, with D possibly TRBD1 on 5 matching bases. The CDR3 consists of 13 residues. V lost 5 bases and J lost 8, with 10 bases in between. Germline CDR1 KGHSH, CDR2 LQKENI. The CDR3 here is CASSEGTDSPLHF. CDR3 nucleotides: TGTGCCAGCTCAGAAGGGACGGATTCACCCCTCCACTTT. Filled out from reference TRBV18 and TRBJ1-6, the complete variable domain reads NAGVMQNPRHLVRRRGQEARLRCSPMKGHSHVYWYRQLPEEGLKFMVYLQKENIIDESGMPKERFSAEFPKEGPSILRIQQVVRGDSAAYFCASSEGTDSPLHFGNGTRLTVT.

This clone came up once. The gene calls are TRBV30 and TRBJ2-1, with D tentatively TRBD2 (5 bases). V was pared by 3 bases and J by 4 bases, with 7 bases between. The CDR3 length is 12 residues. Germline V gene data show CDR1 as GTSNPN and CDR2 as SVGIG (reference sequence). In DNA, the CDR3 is TGTGCCTGGAGGGCGGGTTACAATGAGCAGTTCTTC. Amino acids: CAWRAGYNEQFF. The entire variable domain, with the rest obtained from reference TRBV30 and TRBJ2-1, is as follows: SQTIHQWPATLVQPVGSPLSLECTVEGTSNPNLYWYRQAAGRGLQLLFYSVGIGQISSEVPQNLSASRPQDRQFILSSKKLLLSDSGFYLCAWRAGYNEQFFGPGTRLTVL.

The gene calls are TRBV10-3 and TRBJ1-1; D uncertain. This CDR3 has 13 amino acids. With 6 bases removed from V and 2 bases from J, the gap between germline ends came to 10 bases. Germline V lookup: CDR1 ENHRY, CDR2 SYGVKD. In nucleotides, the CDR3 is TGTGCCATCAGACGGGGAGAAAACACTGAAGCTTTCTTT. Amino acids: CAIRRGENTEAFF.

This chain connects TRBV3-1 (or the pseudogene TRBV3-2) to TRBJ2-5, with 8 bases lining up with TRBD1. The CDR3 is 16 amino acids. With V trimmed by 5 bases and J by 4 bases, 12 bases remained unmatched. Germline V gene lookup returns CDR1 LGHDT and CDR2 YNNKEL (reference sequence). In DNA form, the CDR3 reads TGTGCCAGCAGCGTATACGGGACAGGTGGGAGAGAGACCCAGTACTTC. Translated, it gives CASSVYGTGGRETQYF.

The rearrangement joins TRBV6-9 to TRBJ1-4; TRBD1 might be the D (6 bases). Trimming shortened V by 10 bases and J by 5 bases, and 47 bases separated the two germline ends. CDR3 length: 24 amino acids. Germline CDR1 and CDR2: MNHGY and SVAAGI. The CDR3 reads CAIPLRRKAIEGDRDTKGNEKLFF. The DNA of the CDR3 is TGTGCCATCCCCCTTAGGCGAAAGGCGATAGAAGGGGACCGGGACACCAAGGGCAATGAAAAACTGTTTTTT.

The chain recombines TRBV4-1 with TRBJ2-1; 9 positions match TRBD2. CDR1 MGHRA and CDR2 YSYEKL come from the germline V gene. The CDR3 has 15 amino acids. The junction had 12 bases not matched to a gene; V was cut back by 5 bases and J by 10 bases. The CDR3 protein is CASSLGASGIGEQFF. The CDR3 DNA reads TGCGCCAGCAGCTTAGGGGCTAGCGGGATCGGAGAGCAGTTCTTC.

For the CDR3, the DNA is TGTGCCAGCAGCTTGCTCGGACAGGGGTTCCACGAGCAGTACTTC. As protein: CASSLLGQGFHEQYF. The chain carries TRBV11-2 and TRBJ2-7; 9 bases map to TRBD1. This CDR3 has 15 amino acids. The V gene end was trimmed by 3 bases and the J gene end by 5 bases; junction bases not matched to a gene: 8. The germline V gene encodes CDR1 SGHAT and CDR2 FQNNGV.

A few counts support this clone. CDR3 DNA sequence: TGTGCCAGCAGTCCAGGGAGACTAGCGGGAGGAGCAAATGAGCAGTTCTTC. This codes for CASSPGRLAGGANEQFF. The V gene is TRBV2, the J gene TRBJ2-1, with TRBD2 matching 13 bases. The length of the CDR3 is 17 residues. The ends lost 5 bases at V and 7 bases at J; junction bases unmatched: 11. Germline V CDR1 and CDR2: SNHLY, FYNNEI.

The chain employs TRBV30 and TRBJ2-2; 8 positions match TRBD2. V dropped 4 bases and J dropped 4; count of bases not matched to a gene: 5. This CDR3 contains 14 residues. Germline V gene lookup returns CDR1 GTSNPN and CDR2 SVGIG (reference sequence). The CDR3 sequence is CAWNPGGGTGELFF. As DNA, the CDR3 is TGTGCCTGGAATCCGGGGGGGGGCACCGGGGAGCTGTTTTTT.

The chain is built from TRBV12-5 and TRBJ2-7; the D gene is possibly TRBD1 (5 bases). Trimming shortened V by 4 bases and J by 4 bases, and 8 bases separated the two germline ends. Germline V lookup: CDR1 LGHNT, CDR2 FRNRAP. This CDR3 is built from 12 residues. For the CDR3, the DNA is TGTGCTAGTGGTTGGCAGGGTTACGAGCAGTACTTC. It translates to CASGWQGYEQYF. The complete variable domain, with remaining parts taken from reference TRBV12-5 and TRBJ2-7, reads DARVTQTPRHKVTEMGQEVTMRCQPILGHNTVFWYRQTMMQGLELLAYFRNRAPLDDSGMPKDRFSAEMPDATLATLKIQPSEPRDSAVYFCASGWQGYEQYFGPGTRLTVT.

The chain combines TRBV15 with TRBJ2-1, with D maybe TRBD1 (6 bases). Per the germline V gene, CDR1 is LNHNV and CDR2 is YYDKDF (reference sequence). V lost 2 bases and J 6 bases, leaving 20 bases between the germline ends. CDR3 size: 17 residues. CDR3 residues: CATSRPPDSRLFNEQFF. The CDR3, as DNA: TGTGCCACCAGCAGACCACCGGACAGTAGGCTTTTCAATGAGCAGTTCTTC.

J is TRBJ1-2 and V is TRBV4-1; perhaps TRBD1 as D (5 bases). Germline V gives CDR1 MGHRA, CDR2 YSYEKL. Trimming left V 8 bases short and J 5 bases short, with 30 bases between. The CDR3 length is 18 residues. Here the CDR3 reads CASGLWNRTIRRPYGYTF. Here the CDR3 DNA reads TGCGCCAGCGGCCTCTGGAATCGGACAATTCGGCGACCTTATGGCTACACCTTC.

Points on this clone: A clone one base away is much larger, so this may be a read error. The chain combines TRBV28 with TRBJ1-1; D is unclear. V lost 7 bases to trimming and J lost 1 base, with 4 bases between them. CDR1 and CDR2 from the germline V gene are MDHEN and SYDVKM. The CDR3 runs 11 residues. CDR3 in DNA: TGTGCCAGCAAGGGGAACACTGAAGCTTTCTTT. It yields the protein CASKGNTEAFF.

The DNA of the CDR3 is TGTGCCAGCTCATTATCCGGGGGGTCGGAGACCCAGTACTTC. Translating it yields CASSLSGGSETQYF. The chain is built from TRBV18 and TRBJ2-5; 7 nucleotides agree with TRBD2. The V and J ends lost 5 bases and 5 bases, in that order; junction bases with no gene match: 8. Germline CDR1 is KGHSH and CDR2 is LQKENI. This CDR3 is 14 amino acids long.

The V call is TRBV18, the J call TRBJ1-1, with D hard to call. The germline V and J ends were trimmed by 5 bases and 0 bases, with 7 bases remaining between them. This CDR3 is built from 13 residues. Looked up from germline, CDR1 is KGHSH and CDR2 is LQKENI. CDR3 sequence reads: CASSSTMNTEAFF. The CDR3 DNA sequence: TGTGCCAGCTCATCGACAATGAACACTGAAGCTTTCTTT.

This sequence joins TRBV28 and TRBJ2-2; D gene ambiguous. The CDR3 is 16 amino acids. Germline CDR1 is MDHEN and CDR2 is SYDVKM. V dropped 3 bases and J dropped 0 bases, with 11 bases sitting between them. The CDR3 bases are TGTGCCAGCAGTTTGTCCGAGACTGCGAACACCGGGGAGCTGTTTTTT. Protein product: CASSLSETANTGELFF.

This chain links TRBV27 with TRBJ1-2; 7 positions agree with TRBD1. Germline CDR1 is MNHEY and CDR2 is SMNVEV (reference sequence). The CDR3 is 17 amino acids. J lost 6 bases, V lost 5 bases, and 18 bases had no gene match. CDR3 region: CASSGRGIRVGGDGYTF. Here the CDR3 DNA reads TGTGCCAGCAGTGGGAGGGGGATCCGTGTAGGGGGCGATGGCTACACCTTC.